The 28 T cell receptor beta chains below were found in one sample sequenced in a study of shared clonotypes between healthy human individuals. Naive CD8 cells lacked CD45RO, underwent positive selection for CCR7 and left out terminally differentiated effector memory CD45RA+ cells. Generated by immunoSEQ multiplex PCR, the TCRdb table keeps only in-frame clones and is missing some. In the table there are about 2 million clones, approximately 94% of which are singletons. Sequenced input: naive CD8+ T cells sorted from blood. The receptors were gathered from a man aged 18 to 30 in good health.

DNA of the CDR3: TGTGCCAGCAGCCTAGAAGGGCTTCCAGGTACGCAGTATTTT. Its protein product is CASSLEGLPGTQYF. V is TRBV9 and J is TRBJ2-3; D uncertain. V dropped 4 bases and J dropped 8 bases, with 17 bases sitting between them. The CDR3 loop spans 14 amino acids. CDR1 is SGDLS, CDR2 YYNGEE, per germline.

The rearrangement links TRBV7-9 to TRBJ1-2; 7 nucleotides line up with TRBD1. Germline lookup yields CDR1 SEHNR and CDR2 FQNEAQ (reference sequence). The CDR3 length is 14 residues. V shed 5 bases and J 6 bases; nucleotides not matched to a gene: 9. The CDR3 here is CASSQQGQRDGYTF. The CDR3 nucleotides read TGTGCCAGCAGCCAACAGGGACAGAGGGATGGCTACACCTTC.

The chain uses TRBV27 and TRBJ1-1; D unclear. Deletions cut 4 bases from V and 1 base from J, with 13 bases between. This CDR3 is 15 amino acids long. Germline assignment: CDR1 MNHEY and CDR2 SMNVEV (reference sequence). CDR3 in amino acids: CASSWLGSGNTEAFF. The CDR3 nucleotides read TGTGCCAGCAGTTGGCTCGGATCCGGGAACACTGAAGCTTTCTTT.

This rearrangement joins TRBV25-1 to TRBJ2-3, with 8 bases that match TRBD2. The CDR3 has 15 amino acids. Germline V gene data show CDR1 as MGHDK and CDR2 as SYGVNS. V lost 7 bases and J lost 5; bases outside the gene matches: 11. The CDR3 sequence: CASIEGLVYVDTQYF. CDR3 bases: TGTGCCAGCATCGAGGGACTAGTGTACGTAGATACGCAGTATTTT. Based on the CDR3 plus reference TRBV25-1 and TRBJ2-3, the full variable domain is EADIYQTPRYLVIGTGKKITLECSQTMGHDKMYWYQQDPGMELHLIHYSYGVNSTEKGDLSSESTVSRIRTEHFPLTLESARPSHTSQYLCASIEGLVYVDTQYFGPGTRLTVL.

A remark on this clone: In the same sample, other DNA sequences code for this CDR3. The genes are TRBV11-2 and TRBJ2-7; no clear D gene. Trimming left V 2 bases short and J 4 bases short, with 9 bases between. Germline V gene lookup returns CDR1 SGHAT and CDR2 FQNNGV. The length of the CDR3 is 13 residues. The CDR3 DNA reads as TGTGCCAGCAGCTTATCCCAGGTATACGAGCAGTACTTC. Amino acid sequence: CASSLSQVYEQYF.

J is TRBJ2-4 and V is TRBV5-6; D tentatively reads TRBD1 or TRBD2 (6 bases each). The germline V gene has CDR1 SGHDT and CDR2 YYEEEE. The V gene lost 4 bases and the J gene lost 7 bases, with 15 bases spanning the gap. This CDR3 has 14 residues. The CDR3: CASSRPLGGNIQYF. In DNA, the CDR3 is TGTGCCAGCAGCAGACCCTTAGGGGGGAACATTCAGTACTTC. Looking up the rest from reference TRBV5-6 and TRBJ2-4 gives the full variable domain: DAGVTQSPTHLIKTRGQQVTLRCSPKSGHDTVSWYQQALGQGPQFIFQYYEEEERQRGNFPDRFSGHQFPNYSSELNVNALLLGDSALYLCASSRPLGGNIQYFGAGTRLSVL.

The CDR3 protein is CASSFGEQYF. CDR3 in DNA: TGTGCCAGCAGCTTCGGTGAGCAGTATTTT. The chain employs TRBV7-2 and TRBJ2-3; no firm D call. Germline V gene data show CDR1 as SGHTA and CDR2 as FQGNSA. The CDR3 extends over 10 amino acids. V was shortened by 3 bases and J by 11 bases, with 6 bases between the two germline ends.

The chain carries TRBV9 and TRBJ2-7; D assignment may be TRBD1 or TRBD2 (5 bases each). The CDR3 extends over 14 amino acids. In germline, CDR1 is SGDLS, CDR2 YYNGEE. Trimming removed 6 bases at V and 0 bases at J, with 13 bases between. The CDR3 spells CASNSGTSSYEQYF. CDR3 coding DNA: TGTGCCAGCAACTCTGGGACGAGCTCCTACGAGCAGTACTTC.

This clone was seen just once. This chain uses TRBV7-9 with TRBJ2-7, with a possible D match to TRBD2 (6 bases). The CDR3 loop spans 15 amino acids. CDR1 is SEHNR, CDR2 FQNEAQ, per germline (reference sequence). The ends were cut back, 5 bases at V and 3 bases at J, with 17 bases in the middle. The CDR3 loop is CASSPVRDSRYEQYF. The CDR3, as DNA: TGTGCCAGCAGCCCCGTCCGGGACTCTCGCTACGAGCAGTACTTC.

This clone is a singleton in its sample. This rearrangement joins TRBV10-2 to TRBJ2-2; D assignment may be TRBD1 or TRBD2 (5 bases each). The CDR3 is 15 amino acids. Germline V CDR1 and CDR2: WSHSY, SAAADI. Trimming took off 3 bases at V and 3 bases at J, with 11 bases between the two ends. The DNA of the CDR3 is TGCGCCAGCAGTGATACGGGGACCTACACCGGGGAGCTGTTTTTT. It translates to CASSDTGTYTGELFF.

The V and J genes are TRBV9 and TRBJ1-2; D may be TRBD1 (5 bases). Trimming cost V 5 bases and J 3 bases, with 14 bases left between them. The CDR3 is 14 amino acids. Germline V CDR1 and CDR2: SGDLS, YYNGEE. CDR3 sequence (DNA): TGTGCCAGCAGTGCCCGGGACGGAGACTATGGCTACACCTTC. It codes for CASSARDGDYGYTF.

CDR3 coding DNA: TGTGCCAGCAGCCTAGGGGAGCTCAGGGTGCCCTATAATTCACCCCTCCACTTT. Translation: CASSLGELRVPYNSPLHF. V usage is TRBV11-2 and J usage is TRBJ1-6; D might be TRBD1 (5 bases). From germline, CDR1 is SGHAT and CDR2 FQNNGV. The CDR3 is 18 amino acids. The germline V and J ends were trimmed by 5 bases and 2 bases, with 19 bases remaining between them.

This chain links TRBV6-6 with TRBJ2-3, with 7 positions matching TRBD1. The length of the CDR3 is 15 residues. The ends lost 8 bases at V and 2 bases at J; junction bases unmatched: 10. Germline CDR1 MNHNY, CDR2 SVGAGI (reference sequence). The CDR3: CASQEIGTATDTQYF. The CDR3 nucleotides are TGTGCCAGCCAGGAGATCGGGACAGCCACAGATACGCAGTATTTT.

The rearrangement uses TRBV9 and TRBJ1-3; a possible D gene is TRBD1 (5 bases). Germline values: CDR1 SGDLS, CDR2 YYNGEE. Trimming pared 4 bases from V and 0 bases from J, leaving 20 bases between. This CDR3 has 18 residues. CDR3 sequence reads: CASSPEGAGDLSGNTIYF. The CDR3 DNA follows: TGTGCCAGCAGCCCAGAGGGTGCCGGGGACCTCTCTGGAAACACCATATATTTT.

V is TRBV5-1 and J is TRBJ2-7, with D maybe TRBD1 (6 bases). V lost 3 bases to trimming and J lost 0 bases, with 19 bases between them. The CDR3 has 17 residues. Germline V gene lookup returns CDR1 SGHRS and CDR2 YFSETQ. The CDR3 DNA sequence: TGCGCCAGCAGCTCCGAGTCCACAGGGTTTCTCTCCTACGAGCAGTACTTC. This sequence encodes CASSSESTGFLSYEQYF. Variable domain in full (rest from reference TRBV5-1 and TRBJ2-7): KAGVTQTPRYLIKTRGQQVTLSCSPISGHRSVSWYQQTPGQGLQFLFEYFSETQRNKGNFPGRFSGRQFSNSRSEMNVSTLELGDSALYLCASSSESTGFLSYEQYFGPGTRLTVT.

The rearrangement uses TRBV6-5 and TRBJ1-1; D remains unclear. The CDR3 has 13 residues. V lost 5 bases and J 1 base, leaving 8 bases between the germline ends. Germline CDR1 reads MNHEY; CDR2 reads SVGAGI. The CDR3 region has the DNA TGTGCCAGCAGTCGTTGGGGGAACACTGAAGCTTTCTTT. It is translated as CASSRWGNTEAFF.

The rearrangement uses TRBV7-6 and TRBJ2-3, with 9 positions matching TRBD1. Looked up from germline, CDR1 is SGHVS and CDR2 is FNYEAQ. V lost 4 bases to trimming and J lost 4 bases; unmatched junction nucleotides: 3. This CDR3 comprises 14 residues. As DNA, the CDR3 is TGTGCCAGCAGCTCGACAGGGGGGGCAGATACGCAGTATTTT. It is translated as CASSSTGGADTQYF.

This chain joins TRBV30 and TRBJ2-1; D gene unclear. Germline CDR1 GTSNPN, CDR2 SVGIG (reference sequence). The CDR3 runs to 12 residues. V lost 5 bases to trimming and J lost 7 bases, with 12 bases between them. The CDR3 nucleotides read TGTGCCTGGGAAACAAGGATGAATGAGCAGTTCTTC. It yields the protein CAWETRMNEQFF.

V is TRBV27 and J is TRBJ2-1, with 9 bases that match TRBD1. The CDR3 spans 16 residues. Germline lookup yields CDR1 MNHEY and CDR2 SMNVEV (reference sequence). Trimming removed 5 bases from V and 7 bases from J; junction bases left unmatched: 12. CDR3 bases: TGTGCCAGCAGTACCCTGGCCGGGACAGGGCCGAATGAGCAGTTCTTC. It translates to CASSTLAGTGPNEQFF.

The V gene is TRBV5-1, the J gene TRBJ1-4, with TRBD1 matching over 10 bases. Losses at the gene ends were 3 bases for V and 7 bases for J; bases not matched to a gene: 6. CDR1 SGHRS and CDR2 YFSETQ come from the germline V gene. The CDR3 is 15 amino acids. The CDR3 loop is CASSSRGQGLEKLFF. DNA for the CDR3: TGCGCCAGCAGCTCCCGGGGACAGGGGCTTGAAAAACTGTTTTTT.

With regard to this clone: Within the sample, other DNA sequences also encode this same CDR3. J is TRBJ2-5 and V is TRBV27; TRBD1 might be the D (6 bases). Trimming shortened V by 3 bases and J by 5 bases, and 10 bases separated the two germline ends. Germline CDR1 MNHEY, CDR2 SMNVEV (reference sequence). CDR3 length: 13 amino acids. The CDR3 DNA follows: TGTGCCAGCAGTTTGACAGGTGGGGAGACCCAGTACTTC. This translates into CASSLTGGETQYF.

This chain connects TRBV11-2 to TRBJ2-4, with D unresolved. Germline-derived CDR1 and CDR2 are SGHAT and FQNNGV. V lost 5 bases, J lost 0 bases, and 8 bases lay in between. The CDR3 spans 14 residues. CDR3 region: CASSLELAKNIQYF. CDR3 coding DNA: TGTGCCAGCAGCCTCGAGCTAGCCAAAAACATTCAGTACTTC. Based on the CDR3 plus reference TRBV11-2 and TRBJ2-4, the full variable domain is EAGVAQSPRYKIIEKRQSVAFWCNPISGHATLYWYQQILGQGPKLLIQFQNNGVVDDSQLPKDRFSAERLKGVDSTLKIQPAKLEDSAVYLCASSLELAKNIQYFGAGTRLSVL.

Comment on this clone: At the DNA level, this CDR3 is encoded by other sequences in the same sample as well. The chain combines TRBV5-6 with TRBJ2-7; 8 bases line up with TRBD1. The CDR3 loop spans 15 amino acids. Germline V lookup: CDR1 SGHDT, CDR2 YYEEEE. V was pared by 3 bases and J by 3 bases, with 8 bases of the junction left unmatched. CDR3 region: CASSSIGTGDYEQYF. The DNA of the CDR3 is TGTGCCAGCAGCTCTATAGGGACAGGAGACTACGAGCAGTACTTC.

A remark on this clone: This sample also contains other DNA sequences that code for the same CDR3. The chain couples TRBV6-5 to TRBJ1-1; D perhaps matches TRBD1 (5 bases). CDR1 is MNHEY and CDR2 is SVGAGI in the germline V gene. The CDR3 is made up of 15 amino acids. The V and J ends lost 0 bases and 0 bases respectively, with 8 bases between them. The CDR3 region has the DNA TGTGCCAGCAGTTACTCTGGGGGTATGAACACTGAAGCTTTCTTT. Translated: CASSYSGGMNTEAFF.

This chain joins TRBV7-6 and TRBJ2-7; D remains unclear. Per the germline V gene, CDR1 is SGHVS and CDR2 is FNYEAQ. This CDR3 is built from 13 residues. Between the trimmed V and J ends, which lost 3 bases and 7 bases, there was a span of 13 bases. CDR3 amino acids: CASSFEPLGEQYF. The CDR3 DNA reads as TGTGCCAGCAGCTTTGAACCGTTGGGTGAGCAGTACTTC.

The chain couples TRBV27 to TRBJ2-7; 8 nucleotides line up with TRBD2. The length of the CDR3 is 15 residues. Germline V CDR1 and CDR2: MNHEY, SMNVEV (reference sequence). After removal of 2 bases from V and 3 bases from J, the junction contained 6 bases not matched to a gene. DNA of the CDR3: TGTGCCAGCAGTTTAGCTCCTAGCGGGTTCTACGAGCAGTACTTC. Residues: CASSLAPSGFYEQYF.

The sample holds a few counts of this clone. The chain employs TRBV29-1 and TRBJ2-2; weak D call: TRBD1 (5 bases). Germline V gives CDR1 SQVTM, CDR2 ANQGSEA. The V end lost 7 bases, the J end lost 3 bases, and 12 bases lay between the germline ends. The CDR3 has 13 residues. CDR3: CSATTDYTGELFF. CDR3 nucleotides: TGCAGCGCTACGACAGATTACACCGGGGAGCTGTTTTTT.

The CDR3 spells CASSRTGGAGTEAFF. DNA for the CDR3: TGTGCCAGCAGCCGGACAGGGGGCGCAGGCACTGAAGCTTTCTTT. The J gene is TRBJ1-1, the V gene TRBV5-6; TRBD1 matches at 11 bases. Germline-derived CDR1 and CDR2 are SGHDT and YYEEEE. This CDR3 has 15 residues. The V segment lost 4 bases and the J segment 4 bases; nucleotides outside the gene matches: 6. Supplemented by reference TRBV5-6 and TRBJ1-1, the full variable domain reads DAGVTQSPTHLIKTRGQQVTLRCSPKSGHDTVSWYQQALGQGPQFIFQYYEEEERQRGNFPDRFSGHQFPNYSSELNVNALLLGDSALYLCASSRTGGAGTEAFFGQGTRLTVV.